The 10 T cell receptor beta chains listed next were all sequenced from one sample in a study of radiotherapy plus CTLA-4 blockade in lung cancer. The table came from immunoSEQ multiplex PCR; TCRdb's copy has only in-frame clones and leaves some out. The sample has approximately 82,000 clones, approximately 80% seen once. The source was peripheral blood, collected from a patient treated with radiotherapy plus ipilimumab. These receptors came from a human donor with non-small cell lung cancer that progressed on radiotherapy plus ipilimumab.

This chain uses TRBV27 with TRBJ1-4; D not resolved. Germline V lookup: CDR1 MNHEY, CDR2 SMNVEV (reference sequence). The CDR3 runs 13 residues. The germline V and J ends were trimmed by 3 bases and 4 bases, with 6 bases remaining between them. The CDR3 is CASSFGRNEKLFF. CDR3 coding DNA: TGTGCCAGCAGTTTCGGGCGTAATGAAAAACTGTTTTTT.

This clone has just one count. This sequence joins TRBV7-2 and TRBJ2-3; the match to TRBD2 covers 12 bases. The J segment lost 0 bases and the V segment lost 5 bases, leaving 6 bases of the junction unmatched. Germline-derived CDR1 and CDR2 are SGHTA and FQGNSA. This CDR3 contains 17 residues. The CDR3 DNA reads TGTGCCAGCAGCGTAAGGACTAGCGGGATTAGCACAGATACGCAGTATTTT. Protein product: CASSVRTSGISTDTQYF.

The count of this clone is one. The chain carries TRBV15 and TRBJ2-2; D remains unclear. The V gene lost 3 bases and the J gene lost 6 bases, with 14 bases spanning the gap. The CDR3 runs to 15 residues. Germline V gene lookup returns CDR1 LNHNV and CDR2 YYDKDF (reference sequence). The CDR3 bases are TGTGCCACCAGCAGTATCCAGAGATTTTCCGGGGAGCTGTTTTTT. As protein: CATSSIQRFSGELFF.

DNA for the CDR3: TGTGCCAGCAGGAGGGGGGCGGGGGCGCAGTACTTC. It is translated as CASRRGAGAQYF. V is TRBV2 and J is TRBJ2-7, with D maybe TRBD2 (7 bases). V lost 6 bases, J lost 9 bases, and 15 bases lay in between. The germline CDR1 and CDR2 sequences are SNHLY and FYNNEI. The CDR3 length is 12 residues.

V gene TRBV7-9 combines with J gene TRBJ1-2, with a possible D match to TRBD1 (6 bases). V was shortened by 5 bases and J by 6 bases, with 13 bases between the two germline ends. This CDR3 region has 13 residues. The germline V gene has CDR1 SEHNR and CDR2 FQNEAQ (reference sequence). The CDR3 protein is CASSLWGADGYTF. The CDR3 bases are TGTGCCAGCAGCCTTTGGGGGGCGGATGGCTACACCTTC.

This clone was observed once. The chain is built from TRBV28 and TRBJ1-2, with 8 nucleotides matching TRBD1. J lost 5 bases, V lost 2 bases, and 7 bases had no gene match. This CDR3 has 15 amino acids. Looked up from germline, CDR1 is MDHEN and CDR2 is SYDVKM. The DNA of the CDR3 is TGTGCCAGCAGTTTACTCAGGGGGCAAGGGTATGGCTACACCTTC. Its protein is CASSLLRGQGYGYTF.

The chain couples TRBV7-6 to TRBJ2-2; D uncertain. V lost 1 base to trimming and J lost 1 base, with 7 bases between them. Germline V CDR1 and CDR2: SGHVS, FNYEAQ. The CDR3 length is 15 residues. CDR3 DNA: TGTGCCAGCAGCTTAGTGGCAGGGAACACCGGGGAGCTGTTTTTT. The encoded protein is CASSLVAGNTGELFF.

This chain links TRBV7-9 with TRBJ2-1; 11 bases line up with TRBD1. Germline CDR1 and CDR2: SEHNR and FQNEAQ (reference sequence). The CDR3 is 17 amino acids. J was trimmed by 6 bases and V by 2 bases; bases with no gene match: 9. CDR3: CASSLIRGGTGGNEQFF. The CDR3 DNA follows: TGTGCCAGCAGCTTAATTCGGGGAGGGACAGGGGGCAATGAGCAGTTCTTC.

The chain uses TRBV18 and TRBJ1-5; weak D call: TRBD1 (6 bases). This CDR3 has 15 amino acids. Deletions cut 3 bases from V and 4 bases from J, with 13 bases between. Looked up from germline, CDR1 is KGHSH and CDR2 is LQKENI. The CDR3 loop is CASSPSGVVNQPQHF. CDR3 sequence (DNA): TGTGCCAGCTCACCGTCAGGGGTAGTGAATCAGCCCCAGCATTTT.

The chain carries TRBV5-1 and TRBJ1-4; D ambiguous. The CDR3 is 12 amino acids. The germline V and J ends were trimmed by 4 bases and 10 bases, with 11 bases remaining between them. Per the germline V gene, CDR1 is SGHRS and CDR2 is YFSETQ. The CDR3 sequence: CASSRTGGKLFF. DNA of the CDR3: TGCGCCAGCAGCCGTACGGGTGGAAAACTGTTTTTT.